The subject of this entry is one TCR beta chain. The data belong to a study of blood T cell repertoires in COVID-19. Overall study context: Spain, Italy and the United States supplied samples that represented acute and convalescent COVID-19. T cells, B-cell-depleted T cells, or PBMCs provided the cDNA or gDNA that served as material.

Original data processing: Researchers report that nucleated cell counts were estimated from reference gene primer amplification. The method was immunoSEQ multiplex PCR; TCRdb's version includes in-frame clones alone and lacks a portion of them. Clonal size and the V and J genes are those of that table, whereas D and trimming came from the DNA. The table lists about 83,000 clones, roughly 88% of them singletons, with 7% to 9% in the top ten. Trimming took 4 bases from V and 4 from J; bases not matched to a gene: 5. This CDR3 has 15 amino acids. The V gene's germline CDR1 is SNHLY and CDR2 FYNNEI. The receptor was derived from a middle-aged man with active COVID-19. The chain employs TRBV2 and TRBJ1-5; 9 nucleotides align to TRBD1. The sequenced sample was peripheral blood. The CDR3: CASSVWDRVNQPQHF. The CDR3 DNA reads TGTGCCAGCAGTGTCTGGGACAGGGTAAATCAGCCCCAGCATTTT.